A single sample is the source of the 25 T cell receptor beta chains below, sequenced in a study of blood T cell repertoires in COVID-19. Clones were read by immunoSEQ multiplex PCR, and TCRdb kept only the in-frame ones, dropping some. The sample yields about 190,000 clones, about 88% seen once. Input material: peripheral blood. The receptors were gathered from a woman of 80 years or more with acute or convalescent COVID-19.

The chain uses TRBV28 and TRBJ2-3, with 10 bases lining up with TRBD2. The CDR3 has 19 residues. V lost 7 bases and J lost 1; bases outside the gene matches: 17. CDR1 MDHEN and CDR2 SYDVKM come from the germline V gene. CDR3 protein: CASTLFGIAGGVGTDTQYF. In DNA form, the CDR3 reads TGTGCCAGCACCCTTTTCGGGATAGCGGGAGGTGTTGGCACAGATACGCAGTATTTT.

This clone appeared a few times. This CDR3 is CASSQARTGEPYEQYF. The DNA for the CDR3 is TGTGCCAGCAGCCAAGCCCGGACAGGGGAGCCCTACGAGCAGTACTTC. The chain links TRBV14 to TRBJ2-7; TRBD1 agrees at 9 bases. Germline loops: CDR1 SGHDN, CDR2 FVKESK. There are 16 residues in the CDR3. The J segment lost 2 bases and the V segment lost 1 base, leaving 6 bases of the junction unmatched.

The table lists this clone with a few counts. The chain links TRBV10-3 to TRBJ1-1; D gene uncertain. CDR1 is ENHRY, CDR2 SYGVKD, per germline. Trimming took off 0 bases at V and 11 bases at J, with 16 bases between the two ends. CDR3 length: 14 residues. The CDR3 is CAISESVSRTGAFF. The CDR3 DNA sequence: TGTGCCATCAGTGAGTCCGTCTCGCGGACGGGGGCTTTCTTT.

V is TRBV5-1 and J is TRBJ2-1; tentatively, D is TRBD1 (8 bases). The CDR3 loop spans 16 amino acids. V was cut by 0 bases and J by 5 bases, with 15 bases left in between. The germline V gene has CDR1 SGHRS and CDR2 YFSETQ. CDR3 coding DNA: TGCGCCAGCAGCTTGGGGGCTACAGGGGGGGACAATGAGCAGTTCTTC. Translating it yields CASSLGATGGDNEQFF.

The table lists this clone with a few counts. The rearrangement joins TRBV10-3 to TRBJ1-5; possible D gene TRBD1, 5 bases. This CDR3 has 15 amino acids. CDR1 ENHRY and CDR2 SYGVKD come from the germline V gene. Deletions cut 3 bases from V and 5 bases from J, with 14 bases between. The CDR3 region is CAISDPEKGDQPQHF. CDR3 sequence (DNA): TGTGCCATCAGTGATCCAGAAAAAGGGGATCAGCCCCAGCATTTT.

CDR3 sequence reads: CARIGGVGGYTF. The CDR3 DNA follows: TGTGCCAGGATTGGGGGGGTAGGAGGCTACACCTTC. V gene TRBV9 combines with J gene TRBJ1-2; possibly TRBD1 for D (5 bases). CDR1 and CDR2 from the germline V gene are SGDLS and YYNGEE. V lost 8 bases and J 8 bases, leaving 16 bases between the germline ends. CDR3 length: 12 amino acids. The full variable domain, rest sourced from reference TRBV9 and TRBJ1-2, is DSGVTQTPKHLITATGQRVTLRCSPRSGDLSVYWYQQSLDQGLQFLIQYYNGEERAKGNILERFSAQQFPDLHSELNLSSLELGDSALYFCARIGGVGGYTFGSGTRLTVV.

The chain is built from TRBV7-9 and TRBJ1-4; 8 bases agree with TRBD1. Germline V gives CDR1 SEHNR, CDR2 FQNEAQ (reference sequence). The J segment lost 7 bases and the V segment lost 0 bases, leaving 4 bases of the junction unmatched. The length of the CDR3 is 15 residues. CDR3 in DNA: TGTGCCAGCAGCTTAGCAGGACAGGGCACTGAAAAACTGTTTTTT. This translates into CASSLAGQGTEKLFF.

The chain uses TRBV6-6 and TRBJ2-7; D may be TRBD2 (6 bases). V lost 2 bases to trimming and J lost 2 bases, with 16 bases between them. The CDR3 has 16 residues. CDR1 is MNHNY, CDR2 SVGAGI, per germline (reference sequence). The CDR3 region is CASSYPRGTRPYEQYF. DNA for the CDR3: TGTGCCAGCAGTTACCCCCGGGGGACTCGACCCTACGAGCAGTACTTC.

This clone was detected a few times. DNA for the CDR3: TGTGCCATCAGTGTCGGGAATTCACCCCTCCACTTT. This encodes CAISVGNSPLHF. The rearrangement links TRBV10-3 to TRBJ1-6; D unclear. Germline loops: CDR1 ENHRY, CDR2 SYGVKD. The CDR3 sequence is 12 residues long. V dropped 4 bases and J dropped 7 bases, with 5 bases sitting between them.

The CDR3 coding sequence is TGTGCCAGCAGCTTAATATCGGGAGTAGAAACCGGGGAGCTGTTTTTT. Its translation: CASSLISGVETGELFF. The chain combines TRBV7-8 with TRBJ2-2; a possible D gene is TRBD2 (6 bases). Germline V lookup: CDR1 SGHVS, CDR2 FQNEAQ. Trimming cost V 2 bases and J 5 bases, with 15 bases left between them. The CDR3 has 16 residues.

The rearrangement uses TRBV5-1 and TRBJ2-3, with TRBD2 matching over 9 bases. Trimming at V came to 4 bases and at J to 6 bases, leaving 3 bases not matched to a gene. Germline V gives CDR1 SGHRS, CDR2 YFSETQ. The CDR3 consists of 13 residues. The CDR3 protein is CASSGGGADTQYF. CDR3 bases: TGCGCCAGCAGCGGCGGGGGGGCGGATACGCAGTATTTT.

The chain has TRBV10-3 and TRBJ1-2; D is unclear. The CDR3 has 12 amino acids. V gave up 10 bases and J gave up 0 bases, with 9 bases separating them. From germline, CDR1 is ENHRY and CDR2 SYGVKD. The CDR3 bases are TGTGCCACCAGCACAGCTAACTATGGCTACACCTTC. Encoded protein: CATSTANYGYTF.

The genes are TRBV12-3 or TRBV12-4 and TRBJ1-2; D perhaps matches TRBD1 (6 bases). The length of the CDR3 is 13 residues. V lost 4 bases and J lost 4, with 10 bases in between. The CDR3 here is CASSSGVGYGYTF. Written as DNA, the CDR3 is TGTGCCAGCAGTTCAGGGGTTGGCTATGGCTACACCTTC.

This chain's CDR3 is CASSSGISGDTQYF. The DNA for the CDR3 is TGTGCCAGCAGCTCAGGGATCTCAGGAGATACGCAGTATTTT. The chain has TRBV7-3 and TRBJ2-3, with D maybe TRBD1 (5 bases). CDR3 size: 14 residues. Germline CDR1 reads SGHTA; CDR2 reads FQGTGA. The V end lost 4 bases, the J end lost 5 bases, and 13 bases lay between the germline ends.

This chain connects TRBV11-2 to TRBJ2-5; D uncertain. CDR1 is SGHAT and CDR2 is FQNNGV in the germline V gene. Trimming removed 5 bases at V and 5 bases at J, with 15 bases between. The CDR3 is made up of 14 amino acids. This CDR3 is CASSPSSLRETQYF. The CDR3 DNA is TGTGCCAGCAGCCCATCTTCACTGCGGGAGACCCAGTACTTC.

V usage is TRBV19 and J usage is TRBJ2-7; the match to TRBD2 covers 12 bases. The germline V gene encodes CDR1 LNHDA and CDR2 SQIVND (reference sequence). V shed 5 bases, J shed 2 bases, and the junction held 4 bases outside the gene matches. This CDR3 region has 15 residues. The CDR3, as DNA: TGTGCCAGTAGTTTTCGACTAGCGGGGGCCTACGAGCAGTACTTC. Translating it yields CASSFRLAGAYEQYF.

This clone has a handful of counts. The chain uses TRBV28 and TRBJ2-5; 9 bases agree with TRBD2. The V and J ends lost 7 bases and 5 bases, in that order; junction bases with no gene match: 5. The length of the CDR3 is 13 residues. Germline assignment: CDR1 MDHEN and CDR2 SYDVKM. The CDR3 is CASTSGRRETQYF. CDR3 DNA: TGTGCCAGCACCAGCGGGAGGAGGGAGACCCAGTACTTC.

The V call is TRBV10-3, the J call TRBJ2-7; 10 positions match TRBD1. CDR3 length: 15 amino acids. The J segment lost 5 bases and the V segment lost 4 bases, leaving 8 bases of the junction unmatched. CDR1 and CDR2 (germline): ENHRY, SYGVKD. The CDR3, as DNA: TGTGCCATCAGTGCAGACAGGGGGCGCCCCAACGAGCAGTACTTC. Amino acids: CAISADRGRPNEQYF.

The chain joins TRBV27 to TRBJ1-1; D gene uncertain. V was shortened by 6 bases and J by 6 bases, with 8 bases between the two germline ends. This CDR3 spans 11 amino acids. Germline V gene sequence: CDR1 MNHEY, CDR2 SMNVEV (reference sequence). CDR3 sequence reads: CASSGWAEAFF. CDR3 nucleotide sequence: TGTGCCAGCAGCGGGTGGGCTGAAGCTTTCTTT.

The chain is built from TRBV6-4 and TRBJ1-2; 7 nucleotides line up with TRBD1. V trimming: 6 bases; J trimming: 6 bases; junction bases outside the gene matches: 16. CDR1 is MRHNA and CDR2 is SNTAGT in the germline V gene. The length of the CDR3 is 16 residues. The CDR3: CASSKGFDRVVNGYTF. The CDR3 DNA is TGTGCCAGCAGCAAGGGATTCGACAGGGTGGTTAATGGCTACACCTTC.

V and J are TRBV6-5 and TRBJ1-2; TRBD1 is a possible D gene (6 bases). V was trimmed by 4 bases and J by 4 bases, leaving 10 bases between them. The CDR3 consists of 13 residues. CDR1 is MNHEY and CDR2 is SVGAGI in the germline V gene. The CDR3 region has the DNA TGTGCCAGCAGTTCGGGACACCTCTATGGCTACACCTTC. Its translation: CASSSGHLYGYTF.

V gene TRBV28 combines with J gene TRBJ1-2; D is ambiguous. The CDR3 extends over 15 amino acids. CDR1 and CDR2 (germline): MDHEN, SYDVKM. V was trimmed by 1 base and J by 2 bases, leaving 11 bases between them. The CDR3: CASSLSGRANYGYTF. CDR3 bases: TGTGCCAGCAGTTTATCCGGGCGGGCGAACTATGGCTACACCTTC.

V and J are TRBV6-4 and TRBJ1-6; 9 positions match TRBD1. Germline V gene sequence: CDR1 MRHNA, CDR2 SNTAGT. This CDR3 spans 18 amino acids. J lost 5 bases, V lost 4 bases, and 12 bases had no gene match. DNA for the CDR3: TGTGCCAGCAGTGTTAGGGAGAGAGGGGACAGGGATAATTCACCCCTCCACTTT. Translated: CASSVRERGDRDNSPLHF.

This sequence joins TRBV5-1 and TRBJ2-7; 10 bases map to TRBD1. The CDR3 is made up of 15 amino acids. The germline V gene has CDR1 SGHRS and CDR2 YFSETQ. The ends lost 4 bases at V and 4 bases at J; junction bases unmatched: 8. In nucleotides, the CDR3 is TGCGCCAGCAGCCCCGGGGACAGGGGAGGATACGAGCAGTACTTC. As protein: CASSPGDRGGYEQYF.

The chain links TRBV7-9 to TRBJ2-6, with TRBD2 matching 8 bases. This CDR3 spans 17 amino acids. Losses at the gene ends were 2 bases for V and 2 bases for J; bases not matched to a gene: 5. Germline lookup yields CDR1 SEHNR and CDR2 FQNEAQ (reference sequence). The CDR3 is CASSLSGGEAGANVLTF. CDR3 nucleotides: TGTGCCAGCAGCTTATCGGGAGGGGAAGCTGGGGCCAACGTCCTGACTTTC.